This TCR beta chain was recorded in a study of blood T cell repertoires in COVID-19 (dated by TCRdb to the early 2020s). With regard to the full study: The collaborator samples originated in the United States, Italy and Spain and spanned the acute and convalescent phases of COVID-19. The material from the prospective study consisted of cDNA or gDNA derived from T cells, B-cell-depleted T cells, or PBMCs. The dataset comprised deeply sampled blood TCRbeta repertoires from subjects exposed to, actively infected with, or recovered from COVID-19. The repertoires were made available in a free public database intended to serve as a resource for research on the immune response to SARS-CoV-2. Samples came from the ongoing ImmuneRACE study (first 160 participants) plus 1,254 subjects from 6 global collaborators. Sample metadata almost always included a de-identified subject ID, COVID-19 status, age in years and sex. HLA class I and class II types, where available, came from metadata supplied by the sample provider rather than from assay-based typing.

The CDR3 contains 15 residues, cysteine and phenylalanine counted. Only the CDR3 portion is preserved as DNA: 45 bases, with reading frame beginning at the first base. The germline V gene sets CDR1 to MNHEY and CDR2 to SVGAGI. V is pared back by 0 bases and J by 1 base, with 9 bases lying between the germline termini. TCRbeta CDR3 regions were amplified from genomic DNA using the immunoSEQ Assay, a bias-controlled multiplex PCR. In the source study's methods: The number of nucleated cells in each sample was estimated by amplification of reference gene primers within the assay. To quantify the absolute abundance of each unique TCRbeta CDR3 rearrangement, sequence reads were collapsed and filtered. For each sample, productive Simpson clonality was calculated by taking the square root of Simpson's diversity index across productive rearrangements. TCRdb took this table from immuneACCESS and kept in-frame rearrangements with V and J called. Such tables lack part of the clones; where checked against another copy, unresolved V genes explain under half of the gap, and the rest is unexplained. That table gives V, J and clone size, and the DNA gave D and trimming. This sample gives about 26,000 clones in total; around 67% of them show up just once. The ten most abundant clones make up approximately 6.8% of the sample.

Whole blood was collected in K2EDTA tubes by collaborating institutions according to the institutions' own protocols. For TCRbeta analysis, collaborator samples were shipped as frozen whole blood, as isolated PBMCs, or as DNA extracted from either sample type. Study-wide findings and limitations: How much clinical and demographic metadata was included differed by source and by participant, and the metadata was provided uncurated.

With regard to this clone: Its cognate antigen has yet to be identified. No quality values exist for individual bases; no much larger clone is one base distant.

Here the chain combines TRBV6-5 and TRBJ1-1; no D gene call is confident. This TCR was recovered from a man in his sixties with active or convalescent COVID-19. The sequencing sample was made of peripheral blood. The base sequence is TGTGCCAGCAGTTACTCAACGGCGGGGAACACTGAAGCTTTCTTT. Translated, this is CASSYSTAGNTEAFF.